This TCR beta chain was sequenced during a study of cytomegalovirus exposure and HLA in healthy donors. Each donor was healthy, and each was a bone marrow donor. Findings and limits, study-wide: The authors enumerated around 150 TCR beta chains as linked to cytomegalovirus. A missense DCLRE1C variant was associated with V- and J-gene trimming of TCR beta chains in a later analysis, and an independent cohort replicated the association. In a later analysis, donors in an Asian-associated ancestry cluster reportedly had fewer N-insertions in productive TCRs than the cohort mean.

This clone was observed a handful of times. Its antigen remains unidentified. The primer mix had 60 Vbeta and 13 Jbeta primers. Measured with immunoSEQ multiplex PCR; TCRdb has only the in-frame clones, and not every one. The sample lists 110,000 or so clones, roughly 67% occurring once. V lost 6 bases and J lost 0; bases outside the gene matches: 6. The CDR3 has 16 residues. CDR1 is SQVTM and CDR2 is ANQGSEA in the germline V gene. The sequencing input was PBMCs. This chain links TRBV29-1 with TRBJ2-2; 11 positions agree with TRBD2. This sequence was found in a man between 18 and 35 years old in good health and CMV-seropositive. The CDR3 DNA follows: TGCAGCGTCAGCACTAGCGGGGGTTCGAACACCGGGGAGCTGTTTTTT. It specifies CSVSTSGGSNTGELFF.